The clone carrying this T cell receptor beta chain was recorded a few times. As yet, its antigen is unknown. The sample originates from a study of cytomegalovirus exposure and HLA in healthy donors. PCR involved 60 Vbeta and 13 Jbeta primers. Measured with immunoSEQ multiplex PCR; TCRdb has only the in-frame clones, and not every one. The sample shows approximately 200,000 clones, 84% of them seen only once. Findings of the study overall: Overall, roughly 160 TCR beta chains were annotated as cytomegalovirus-associated.

The ends lost 2 bases at V and 4 bases at J; junction bases unmatched: 3. Germline V CDR1 and CDR2: ENHRY, SYGVKD. This CDR3 is 16 amino acids long. The clonotype was recovered from a boy between 5 and 17 years old in good health and CMV-seronegative. The chain carries TRBV10-3 and TRBJ2-7; 15 nucleotides match TRBD2. The specimen sequenced was PBMCs. DNA of the CDR3: TGTGCCATCAGTGAGCGGGGACTAGCGGGAGGATACGAGCAGTACTTC. Protein sequence: CAISERGLAGGYEQYF.